This TCR beta chain came from a study of blood T cell repertoires in COVID-19. Overall study: There were acute and convalescent COVID-19 samples, and they came from the United States, Italy and Spain. Sample material is recorded as cDNA or gDNA derived from T cells, B-cell-depleted T cells, or PBMCs.

The CDR3 has 14 residues. Germline V gene sequence: CDR1 SGHNT, CDR2 YYREEE (reference sequence). V was clipped by 4 bases and J by 0 bases, with 5 bases between them. How the authors handled the data: Using reference gene primer amplification, nucleated cell counts were estimated. This table comes from immunoSEQ multiplex PCR, and its TCRdb copy is limited to in-frame clones, with some not included. Clonal size and the V and J genes are those of that table, whereas D and trimming came from the DNA. The sample lists roughly 100,000 clones; roughly 81% were seen once. The sequencing input was peripheral blood. This chain connects TRBV5-4 to TRBJ2-6; D is perhaps TRBD2 (5 bases). This clonotype originated in a man aged 40-55 years with active or convalescent COVID-19. This CDR3 is CASSAGSGANVLTF. In nucleotides, the CDR3 is TGTGCCAGCAGCGCGGGCTCTGGGGCCAACGTCCTGACTTTC.